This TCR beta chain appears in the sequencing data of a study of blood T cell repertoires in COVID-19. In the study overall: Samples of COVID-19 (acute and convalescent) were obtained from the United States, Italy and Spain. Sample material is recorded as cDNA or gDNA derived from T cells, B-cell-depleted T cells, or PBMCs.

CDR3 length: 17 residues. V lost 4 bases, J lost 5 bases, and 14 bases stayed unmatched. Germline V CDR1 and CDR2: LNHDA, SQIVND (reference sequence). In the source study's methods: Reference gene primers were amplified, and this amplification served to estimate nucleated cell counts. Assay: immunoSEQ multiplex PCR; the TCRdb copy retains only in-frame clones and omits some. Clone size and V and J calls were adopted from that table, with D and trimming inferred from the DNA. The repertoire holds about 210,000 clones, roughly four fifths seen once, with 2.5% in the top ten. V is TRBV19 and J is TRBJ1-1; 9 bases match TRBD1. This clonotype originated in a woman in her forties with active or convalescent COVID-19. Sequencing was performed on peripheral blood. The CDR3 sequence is CASSKRPGQGSNTEAFF. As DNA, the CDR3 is TGTGCCAGTAGTAAACGGCCGGGACAGGGAAGTAATACTGAAGCTTTCTTT.